This TCR beta chain derives from a study of human T cells and chemical hapten exposure. TCRdb re-analysed the RACE reads in MiXCR, keeping a single row per CDR3 protein. The table lists roughly 120,000 distinct CDR3 sequences, approximately 13% of them singletons. Time point: pre-sensitization, week 0. Treatment of the sample: therapeutic diphenylcyclopropenone sensitization with weekly scalp DPC. The ends lost 3 bases at V and 3 bases at J; junction bases unmatched: 7. Germline V gives CDR1 SGHTA, CDR2 FQGNSA. This CDR3 has 16 residues. This clonotype was observed a few times. This clonotype was obtained from a woman under 30 with alopecia areata. Some clones in this sample may be carry-over from other donors' samples. V and J are TRBV7-2 and TRBJ2-3; 9 nucleotides match TRBD2. The specimen was whole blood, collected in connection with sensitization to the hapten diphenylcyclopropenone (DPC). The CDR3 DNA sequence: TGTGCCAGCAGCTTTCGGCTAGCGGGGTATACAGATACGCAGTATTTT. Its protein is CASSFRLAGYTDTQYF.